These T cell receptor beta chains were read from a single sample in a study of radiation and T cells in renal cell carcinoma. Only in-frame clones appear in the TCRdb table, and some are missing; sequencing was by immunoSEQ multiplex PCR. This sample carries over 55,000 clones, around 78% of them seen once, and the ten largest clones take approximately 7%. This material consisted of blood, taken from a patient whose treatment included radiotherapy and nephrectomy. The receptors shown here come from a man aged 60 to 75 with renal cell carcinoma. Each CDR3 is given with its conserved first and last residue.

TRBJ2-7	TRBV29-1	CSAGTGDRTLYF
TRBJ2-5	TRBV5-1	CASSLSPGSGDQETQYF
TRBJ1-6	TRBV6-6	CASSDPYNSPLHF
TRBJ2-5	TRBV6-1	CASIRDPAGETQYF
TRBJ2-3	TRBV11-3	CASSPGTDTQYF
TRBJ1-1	TRBV25-1	CASQDRANRDTEAFF
TRBJ1-1	TRBV9	CASTRISTGTEAFF
TRBJ2-5	TRBV9	CASSATSQETQYF
TRBJ1-1	TRBV2	CASRATSGGQTEAFF
TRBJ2-2	TRBV2	CASSGTSYVGELFF
TRBJ2-3	TRBV11-2	CASSVTDTQYF
TRBJ1-1	TRBV5-8	CASSRGTVMNTEAFF
TRBJ2-2	TRBV7-7	CASSLRRAGAQGTGELFF
TRBJ2-6	TRBV21-1	CASSRKTSDGANVLTF
TRBJ2-1	TRBV11-3	CASSFTSGRAHEQFF
TRBJ1-5	TRBV30	CAWGGGQGNQPQHF
TRBJ2-1	TRBV29-1	CSVYGLVFGHEQFF
TRBJ2-2	TRBV11-2	CASSFGSGNTGELFF
TRBJ2-5	TRBV30	CAWSFMIEGETQYF
TRBJ2-2	TRBV15	CATSRALMGGELFF
TRBJ2-5	TRBV7-7	CASSLGGAEEETQYF
TRBJ2-3	TRBV27	CASSLQRGGDADTQYF
TRBJ2-1	TRBV14	CASSQDPRAGGSLSYNEQFF
TRBJ1-4	TRBV6-1	CASSDLGLVGTTNEKLFF
TRBJ2-2	TRBV11-2	CASRLAGADTGELFF
TRBJ2-5	TRBV4-2	CASSQDQEPQSGTQYF
TRBJ1-1	TRBV4-3	CASSQGSATEAFF
TRBJ1-6	TRBV4-3	CASSPGENNSPLHF
TRBJ2-3	TRBV13	CASSLGLAGVTDTQYF
TRBJ2-3	TRBV19	CASSIERTDTQYF
TRBJ1-5	TRBV4-2	CASSRSGQGAGQPQHF
TRBJ1-6	TRBV30	CAWSVLWVGASNSPLHF
TRBJ1-1	TRBV7-9	CASSLELGTAFF
TRBJ2-7	TRBV19	CASSQGGSGLSYEQYF
TRBJ1-2	TRBV14	CASSQRGQAKNYGYTF
TRBJ2-3	TRBV7-3	CASSLMGASESTDTQYF
TRBJ1-1	TRBV5-4	CASSLVRAQNTEAFF
TRBJ2-5	TRBV19	CASSIGGRETQYF
TRBJ2-7	TRBV7-9	CASSKTGAGEQYF
TRBJ2-7	TRBV6-5	CASSFIQGAQYEQYF
TRBJ2-1	TRBV27	CASSLLAGTSYNEQFF
TRBJ2-2	TRBV7-8	CASSLRTWTSGNAGELFF
TRBJ1-2	TRBV11-2	CASTRDSPLVNGYTF
TRBJ1-1	TRBV5-1	CASSLAPRATNTEAFF
TRBJ2-1	TRBV2	CAWGQSFYNEQFF
TRBJ1-2	TRBV18	CASSPPPIQGYGYTF